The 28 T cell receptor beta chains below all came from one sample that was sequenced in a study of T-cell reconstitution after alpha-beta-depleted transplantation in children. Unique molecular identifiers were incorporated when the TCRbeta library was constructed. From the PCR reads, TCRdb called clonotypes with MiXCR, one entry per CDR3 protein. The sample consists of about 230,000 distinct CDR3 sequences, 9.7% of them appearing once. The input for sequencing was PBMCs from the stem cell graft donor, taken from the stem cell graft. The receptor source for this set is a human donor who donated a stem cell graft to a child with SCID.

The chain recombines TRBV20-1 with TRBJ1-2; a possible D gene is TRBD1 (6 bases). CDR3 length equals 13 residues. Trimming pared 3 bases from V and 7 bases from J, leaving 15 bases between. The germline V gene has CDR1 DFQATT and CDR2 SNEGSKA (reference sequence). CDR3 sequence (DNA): TGCAGTGCTAGGCGACAGGTGGCGTCTGGCTACACCTTC. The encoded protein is CSARRQVASGYTF.

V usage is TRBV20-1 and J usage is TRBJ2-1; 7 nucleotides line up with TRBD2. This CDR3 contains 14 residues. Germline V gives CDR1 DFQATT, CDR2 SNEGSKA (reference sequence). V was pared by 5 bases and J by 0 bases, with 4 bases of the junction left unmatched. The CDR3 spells CSAPWGGSYNEQFF. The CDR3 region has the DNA TGCAGTGCTCCCTGGGGGGGCTCCTACAATGAGCAGTTCTTC.

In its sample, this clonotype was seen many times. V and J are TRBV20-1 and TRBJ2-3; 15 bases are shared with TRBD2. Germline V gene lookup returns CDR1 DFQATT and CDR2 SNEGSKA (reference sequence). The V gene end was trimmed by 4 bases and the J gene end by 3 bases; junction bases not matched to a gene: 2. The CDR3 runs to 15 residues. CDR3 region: CSATGTSGGTDTQYF. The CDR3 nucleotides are TGCAGTGCTACGGGGACTAGCGGGGGGACAGATACGCAGTATTTT.

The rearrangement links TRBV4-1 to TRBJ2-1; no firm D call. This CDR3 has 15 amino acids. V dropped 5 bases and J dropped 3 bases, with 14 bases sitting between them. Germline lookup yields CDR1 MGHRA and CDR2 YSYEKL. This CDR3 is CASSIVRVGYNEQFF. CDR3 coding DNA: TGCGCCAGCAGCATAGTTAGGGTAGGCTACAATGAGCAGTTCTTC.

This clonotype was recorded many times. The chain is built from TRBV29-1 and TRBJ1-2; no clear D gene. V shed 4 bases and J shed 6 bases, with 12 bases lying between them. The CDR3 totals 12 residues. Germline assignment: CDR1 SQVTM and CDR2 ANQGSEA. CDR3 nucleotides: TGCAGCGTTGTGTCGGACGGCGATGGCTACACCTTC. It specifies CSVVSDGDGYTF.

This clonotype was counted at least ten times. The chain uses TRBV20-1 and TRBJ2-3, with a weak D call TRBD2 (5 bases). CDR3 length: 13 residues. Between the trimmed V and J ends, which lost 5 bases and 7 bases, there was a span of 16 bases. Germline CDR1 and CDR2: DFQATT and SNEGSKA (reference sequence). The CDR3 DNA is TGCAGTGCTCCCCGGAGGCCCTTGAATACGCAGTATTTT. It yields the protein CSAPRRPLNTQYF.

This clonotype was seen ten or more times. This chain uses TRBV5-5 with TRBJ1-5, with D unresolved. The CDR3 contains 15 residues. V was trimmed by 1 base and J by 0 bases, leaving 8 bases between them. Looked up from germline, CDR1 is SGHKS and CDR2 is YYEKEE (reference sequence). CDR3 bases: TGTGCCAGCAGCTTGTCGGGAGTTAGCAATCAGCCCCAGCATTTT. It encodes CASSLSGVSNQPQHF. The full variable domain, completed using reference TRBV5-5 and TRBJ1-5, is DAGVTQSPTHLIKTRGQQVTLRCSPISGHKSVSWYQQVLGQGPQFIFQYYEKEERGRGNFPDRFSARQFPNYSSELNVNALLLGDSALYLCASSLSGVSNQPQHFGDGTRLSIL.

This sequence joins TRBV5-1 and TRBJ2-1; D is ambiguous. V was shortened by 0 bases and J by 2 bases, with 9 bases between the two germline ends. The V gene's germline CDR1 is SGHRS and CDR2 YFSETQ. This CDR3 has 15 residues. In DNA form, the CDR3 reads TGCGCCAGCAGCTTGGATGGAAGCCCCTACAATGAGCAGTTCTTC. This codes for CASSLDGSPYNEQFF.

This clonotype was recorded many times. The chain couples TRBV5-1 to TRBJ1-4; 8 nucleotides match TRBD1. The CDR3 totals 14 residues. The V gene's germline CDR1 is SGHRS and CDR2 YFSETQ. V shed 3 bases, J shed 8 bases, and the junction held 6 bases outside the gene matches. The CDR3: CASSSGQGGEKLFF. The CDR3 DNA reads TGCGCCAGCAGCTCCGGACAGGGCGGCGAAAAACTGTTTTTT. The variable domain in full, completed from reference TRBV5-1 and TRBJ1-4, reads KAGVTQTPRYLIKTRGQQVTLSCSPISGHRSVSWYQQTPGQGLQFLFEYFSETQRNKGNFPGRFSGRQFSNSRSEMNVSTLELGDSALYLCASSSGQGGEKLFFGSGTQLSVL.

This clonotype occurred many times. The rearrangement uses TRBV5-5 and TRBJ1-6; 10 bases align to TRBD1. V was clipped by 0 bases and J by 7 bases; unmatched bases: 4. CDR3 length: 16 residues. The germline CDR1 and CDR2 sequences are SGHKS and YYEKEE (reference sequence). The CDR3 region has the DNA TGTGCCAGCAGCTTGGTGCCGGACAGGGGGAATTCACCCCTCCACTTT. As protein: CASSLVPDRGNSPLHF. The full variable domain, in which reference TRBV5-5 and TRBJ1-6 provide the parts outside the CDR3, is DAGVTQSPTHLIKTRGQQVTLRCSPISGHKSVSWYQQVLGQGPQFIFQYYEKEERGRGNFPDRFSARQFPNYSSELNVNALLLGDSALYLCASSLVPDRGNSPLHFGNGTRLTVT.

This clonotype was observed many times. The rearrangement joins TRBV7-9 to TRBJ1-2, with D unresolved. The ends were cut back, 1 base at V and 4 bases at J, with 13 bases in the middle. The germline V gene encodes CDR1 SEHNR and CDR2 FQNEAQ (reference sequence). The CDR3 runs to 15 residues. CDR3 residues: CASSLEGPTRYGYTF. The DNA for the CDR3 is TGTGCCAGCAGCTTAGAAGGGCCCACGCGCTATGGCTACACCTTC. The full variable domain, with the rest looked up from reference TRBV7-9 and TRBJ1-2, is DTGVSQNPRHKITKRGQNVTFRCDPISEHNRLYWYRQTLGQGPEFLTYFQNEAQLEKSRLLSDRFSAERPKGSFSTLEIQRTEQGDSAMYLCASSLEGPTRYGYTFGSGTRLTVV.

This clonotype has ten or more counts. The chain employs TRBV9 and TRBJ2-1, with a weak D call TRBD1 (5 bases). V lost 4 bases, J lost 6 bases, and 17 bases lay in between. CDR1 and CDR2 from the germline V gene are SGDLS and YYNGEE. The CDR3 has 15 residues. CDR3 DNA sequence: TGTGCCAGCAGCCCCGATATAAGGGGTGGCAATGAGCAGTTCTTC. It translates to CASSPDIRGGNEQFF.

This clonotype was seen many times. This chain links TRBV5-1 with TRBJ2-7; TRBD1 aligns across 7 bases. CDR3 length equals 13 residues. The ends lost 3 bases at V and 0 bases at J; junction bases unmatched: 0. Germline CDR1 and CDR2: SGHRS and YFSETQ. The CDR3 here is CASSWDSSYEQYF. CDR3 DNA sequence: TGCGCCAGCAGCTGGGACAGCTCCTACGAGCAGTACTTC.

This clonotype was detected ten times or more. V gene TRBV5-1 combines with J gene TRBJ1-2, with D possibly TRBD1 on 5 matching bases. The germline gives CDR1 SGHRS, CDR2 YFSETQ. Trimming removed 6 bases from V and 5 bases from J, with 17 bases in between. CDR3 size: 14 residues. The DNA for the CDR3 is TGCGCCAGCAACACAGGAGGGAGTCCTTATGGCTACACCTTC. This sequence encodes CASNTGGSPYGYTF.

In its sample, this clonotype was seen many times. Written as DNA, the CDR3 is TGCAGTGCTAGGCCCCTAGAAGGGTCTAGCCTGGAGTACGAGCAGTACTTC. Translating it yields CSARPLEGSSLEYEQYF. V gene TRBV20-1 combines with J gene TRBJ2-7, with D possibly TRBD2 on 5 matching bases. V was cut by 3 bases and J by 4 bases, with 25 bases left in between. Germline lookup yields CDR1 DFQATT and CDR2 SNEGSKA (reference sequence). This CDR3 is 17 amino acids long.

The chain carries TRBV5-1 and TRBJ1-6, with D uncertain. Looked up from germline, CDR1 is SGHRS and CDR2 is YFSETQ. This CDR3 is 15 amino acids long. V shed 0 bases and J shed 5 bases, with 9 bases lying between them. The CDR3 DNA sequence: TGCGCCAGCAGCTTGGAAAAGCTCAATAATTCACCCCTCCACTTT. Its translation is CASSLEKLNNSPLHF.

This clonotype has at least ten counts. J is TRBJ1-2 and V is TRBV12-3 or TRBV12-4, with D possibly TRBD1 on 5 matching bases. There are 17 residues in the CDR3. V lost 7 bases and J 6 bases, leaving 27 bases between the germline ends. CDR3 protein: CASTVWQGAFQLDGYTF. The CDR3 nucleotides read TGTGCCAGCACAGTTTGGCAGGGTGCCTTCCAACTTGATGGCTACACCTTC.

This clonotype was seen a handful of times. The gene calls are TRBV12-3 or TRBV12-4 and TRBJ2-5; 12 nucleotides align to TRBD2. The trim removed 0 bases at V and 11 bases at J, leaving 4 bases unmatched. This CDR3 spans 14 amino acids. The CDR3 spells CASSLALAGGSQYF. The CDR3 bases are TGTGCCAGCAGTTTAGCGCTAGCGGGGGGGAGTCAGTACTTC.

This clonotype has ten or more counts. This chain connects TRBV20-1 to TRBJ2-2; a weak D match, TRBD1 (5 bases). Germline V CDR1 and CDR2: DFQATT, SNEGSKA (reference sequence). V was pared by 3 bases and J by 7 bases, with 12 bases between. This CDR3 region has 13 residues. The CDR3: CSASKQDHGELFF. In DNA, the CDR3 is TGCAGTGCTAGCAAACAGGACCACGGGGAGCTGTTTTTT.

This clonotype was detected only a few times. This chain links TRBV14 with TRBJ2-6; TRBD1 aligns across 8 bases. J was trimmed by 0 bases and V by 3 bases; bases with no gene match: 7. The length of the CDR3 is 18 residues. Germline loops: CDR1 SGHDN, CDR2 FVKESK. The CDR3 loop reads CASSQLTGASSGANVLTF. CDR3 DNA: TGTGCCAGCAGCCAGTTGACAGGGGCTTCCTCTGGGGCCAACGTCCTGACTTTC.

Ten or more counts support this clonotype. CDR3 region: CASLGFWNTEAFF. The CDR3 nucleotides read TGTGCCAGCTTAGGCTTTTGGAACACTGAAGCTTTCTTT. V is TRBV12-3 or TRBV12-4 and J is TRBJ1-1; D unclear. The CDR3 runs 13 residues. V was clipped by 8 bases and J by 1 base, with 11 bases between them.

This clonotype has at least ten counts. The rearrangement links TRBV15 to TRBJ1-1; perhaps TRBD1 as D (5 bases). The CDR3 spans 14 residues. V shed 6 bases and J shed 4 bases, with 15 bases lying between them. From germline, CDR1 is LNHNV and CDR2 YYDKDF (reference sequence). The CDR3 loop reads CATRRSGGSTEAFF. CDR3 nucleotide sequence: TGTGCCACCAGACGGAGTGGGGGTAGCACTGAAGCTTTCTTT.

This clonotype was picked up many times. CDR3 protein: CASKGGGNTEAFF. CDR3 nucleotide sequence: TGTGCCAGCAAGGGGGGAGGAAACACTGAAGCTTTCTTT. This chain uses TRBV27 with TRBJ1-1, with TRBD1 as a possible D gene (6 bases). The V and J ends lost 7 bases and 2 bases respectively, with 11 bases between them. Germline CDR1 reads MNHEY; CDR2 reads SMNVEV (reference sequence). The CDR3 runs 13 residues.

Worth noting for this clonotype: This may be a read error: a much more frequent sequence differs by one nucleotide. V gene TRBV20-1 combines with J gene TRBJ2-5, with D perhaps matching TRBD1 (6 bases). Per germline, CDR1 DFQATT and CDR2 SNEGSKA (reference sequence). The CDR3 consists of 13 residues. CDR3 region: CSTNGDNQETQSF. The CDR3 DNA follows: TGCAGTACCAACGGGGACAACCAAGAGACCCAGTCCTTC.

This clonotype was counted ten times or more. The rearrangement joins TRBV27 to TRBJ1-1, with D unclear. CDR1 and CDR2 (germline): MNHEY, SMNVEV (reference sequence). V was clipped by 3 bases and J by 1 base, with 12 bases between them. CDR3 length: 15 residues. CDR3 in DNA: TGTGCCAGCAGTTTTCGTTCAGGTGCGAACACTGAAGCTTTCTTT. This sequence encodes CASSFRSGANTEAFF.

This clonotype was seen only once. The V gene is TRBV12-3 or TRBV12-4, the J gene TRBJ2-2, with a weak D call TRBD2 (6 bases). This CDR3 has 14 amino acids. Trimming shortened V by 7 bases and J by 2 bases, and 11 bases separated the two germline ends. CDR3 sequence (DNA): TGTGCCAGCACCGTGGGACTTAACACCGGGGAGCTGTTTTTT. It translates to CASTVGLNTGELFF.

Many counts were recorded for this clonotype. The CDR3 here is CASSFSPGDPVQYEQYF. The CDR3 coding sequence is TGTGCCAGCAGCTTTTCCCCAGGGGACCCGGTCCAATACGAGCAGTACTTC. The chain recombines TRBV11-1 with TRBJ2-7, with TRBD1 as a possible D gene (6 bases). In germline, CDR1 is SGHAT, CDR2 FQDESV (reference sequence). The V end was cut by 3 bases, the J end by 4 bases, with 22 bases between. CDR3 length equals 17 residues.

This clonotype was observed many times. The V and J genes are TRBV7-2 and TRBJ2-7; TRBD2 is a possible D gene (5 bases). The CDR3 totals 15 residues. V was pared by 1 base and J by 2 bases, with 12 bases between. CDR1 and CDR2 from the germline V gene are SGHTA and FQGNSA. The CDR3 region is CASSLGSGNPYEQYF. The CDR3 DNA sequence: TGTGCCAGCAGCTTAGGGTCCGGGAACCCCTACGAGCAGTACTTC.